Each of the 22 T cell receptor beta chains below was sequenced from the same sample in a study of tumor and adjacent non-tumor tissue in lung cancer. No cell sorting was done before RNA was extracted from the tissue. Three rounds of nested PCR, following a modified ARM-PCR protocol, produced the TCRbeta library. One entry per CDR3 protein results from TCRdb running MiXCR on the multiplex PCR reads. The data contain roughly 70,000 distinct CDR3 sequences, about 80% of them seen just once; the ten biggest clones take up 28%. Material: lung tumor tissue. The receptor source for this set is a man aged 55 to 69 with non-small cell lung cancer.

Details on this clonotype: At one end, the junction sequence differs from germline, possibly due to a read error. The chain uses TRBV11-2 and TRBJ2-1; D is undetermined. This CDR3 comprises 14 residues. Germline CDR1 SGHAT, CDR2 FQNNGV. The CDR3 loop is CANSLDPAAYEQFF. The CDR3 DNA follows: TGTGCCAACAGCTTAGATCCGGCAGCCTACGAGCAGTTCTTC. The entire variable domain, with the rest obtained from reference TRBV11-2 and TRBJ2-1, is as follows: EAGVAQSPRYKIIEKRQSVAFWCNPISGHATLYWYQQILGQGPKLLIQFQNNGVVDDSQLPKDRFSAERLKGVDSTLKIQPAKLEDSAVYLCANSLDPAAYEQFFGPGTRLTVL.

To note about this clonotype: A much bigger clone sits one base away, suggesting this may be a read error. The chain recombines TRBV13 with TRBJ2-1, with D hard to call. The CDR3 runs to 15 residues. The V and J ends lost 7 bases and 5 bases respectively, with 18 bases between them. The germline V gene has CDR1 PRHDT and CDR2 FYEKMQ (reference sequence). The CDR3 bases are TGTGCCAGCATCGGAAGGAGCTGGCTTAACAATGAGCAGTTCTTC. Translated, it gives CASIGRSWLNNEQFF.

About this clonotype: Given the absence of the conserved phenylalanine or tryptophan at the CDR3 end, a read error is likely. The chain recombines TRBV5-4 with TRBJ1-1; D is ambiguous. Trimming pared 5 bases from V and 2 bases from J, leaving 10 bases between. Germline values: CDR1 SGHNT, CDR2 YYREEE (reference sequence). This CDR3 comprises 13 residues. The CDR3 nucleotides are TGTGCCAGCAGAGGGAGCGGAAACACTGAAGCTTTCATT. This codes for CASRGSGNTEAFI.

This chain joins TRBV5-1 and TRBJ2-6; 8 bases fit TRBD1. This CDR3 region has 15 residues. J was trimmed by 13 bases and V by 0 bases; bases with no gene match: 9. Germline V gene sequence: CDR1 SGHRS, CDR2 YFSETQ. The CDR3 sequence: CASSLDGTGRGVLTF. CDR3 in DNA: TGCGCCAGCAGCTTGGACGGGACAGGCCGTGGGGTCCTGACTTTC.

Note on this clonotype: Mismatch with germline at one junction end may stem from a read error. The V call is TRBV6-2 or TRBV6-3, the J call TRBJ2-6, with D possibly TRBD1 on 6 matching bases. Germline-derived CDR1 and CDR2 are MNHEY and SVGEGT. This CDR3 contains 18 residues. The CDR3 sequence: CASSYPTGPSSGAKVLTF. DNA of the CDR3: TGTGCCAGCAGTTACCCGACAGGACCCAGCTCTGGGGCCAAAGTCCTGACTTTC.

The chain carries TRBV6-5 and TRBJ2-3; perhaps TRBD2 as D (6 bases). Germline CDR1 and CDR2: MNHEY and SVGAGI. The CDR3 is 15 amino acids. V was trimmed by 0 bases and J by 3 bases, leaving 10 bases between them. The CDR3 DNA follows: TGTGCCAGCAGTTACTCGGGAGGTGAGACAGATACGCAGTATTTT. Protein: CASSYSGGETDTQYF.

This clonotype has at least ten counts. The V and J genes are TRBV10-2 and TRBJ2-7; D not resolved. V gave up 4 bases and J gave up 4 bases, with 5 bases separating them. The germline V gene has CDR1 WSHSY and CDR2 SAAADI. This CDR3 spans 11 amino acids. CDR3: CASSVGYEQYF. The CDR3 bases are TGCGCCAGCAGTGTCGGATACGAGCAGTACTTC.

The CDR3 protein is CSAGLRLAGGPWFDEQFF. In DNA, the CDR3 is TGCAGTGCTGGCCTAAGGCTAGCGGGAGGGCCTTGGTTCGATGAGCAGTTCTTC. The chain recombines TRBV20-1 with TRBJ2-1, with TRBD2 identical over 12 bases. CDR3 length: 18 residues. Germline CDR1 reads DFQATT; CDR2 reads SNEGSKA (reference sequence). V trimming: 5 bases; J trimming: 8 bases; junction bases outside the gene matches: 19.

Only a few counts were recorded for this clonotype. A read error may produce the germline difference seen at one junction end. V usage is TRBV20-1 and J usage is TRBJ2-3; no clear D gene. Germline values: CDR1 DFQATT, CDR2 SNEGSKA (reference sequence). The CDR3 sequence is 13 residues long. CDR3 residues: CSVRSLNTDTQYF. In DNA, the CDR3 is TGCAGTGTTAGATCGCTCAACACAGACACGCAGTATTTC.

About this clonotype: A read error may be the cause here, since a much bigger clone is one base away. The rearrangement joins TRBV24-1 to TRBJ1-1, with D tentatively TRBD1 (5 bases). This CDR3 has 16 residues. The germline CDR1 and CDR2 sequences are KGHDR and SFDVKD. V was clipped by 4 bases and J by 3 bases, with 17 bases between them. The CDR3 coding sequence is TGTGCCACCAGTGAACAGACAGACGGGATGGACACTGAAGCTTTCTTT. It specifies CATSEQTDGMDTEAFF.

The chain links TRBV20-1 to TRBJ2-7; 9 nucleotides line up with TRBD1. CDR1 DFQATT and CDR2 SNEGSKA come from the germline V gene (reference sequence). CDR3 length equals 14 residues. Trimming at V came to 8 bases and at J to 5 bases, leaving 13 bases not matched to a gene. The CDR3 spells CSPILGTGKHEQYF. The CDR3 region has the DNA TGCAGTCCTATCCTCGGGACAGGGAAGCACGAGCAGTACTTC.

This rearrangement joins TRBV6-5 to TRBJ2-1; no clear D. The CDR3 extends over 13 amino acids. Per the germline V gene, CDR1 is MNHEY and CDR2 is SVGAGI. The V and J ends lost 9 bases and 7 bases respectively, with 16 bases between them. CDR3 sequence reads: CARAVKGANEQFF. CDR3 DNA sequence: TGTGCCAGAGCAGTTAAGGGTGCTAATGAGCAGTTCTTC.

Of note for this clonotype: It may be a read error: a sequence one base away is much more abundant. The CDR3 DNA is TGTGCCAGCAGCTTACAGGGGCGAAATGGGCAGTTCTTC. Protein: CASSLQGRNGQFF. The chain employs TRBV5-4 and TRBJ2-1, with 7 nucleotides matching TRBD1. Per germline, CDR1 SGHNT and CDR2 YYREEE (reference sequence). The CDR3 loop spans 13 amino acids. Filled out from reference TRBV5-4 and TRBJ2-1, the complete variable domain reads ETGVTQSPTHLIKTRGQQVTLRCSSQSGHNTVSWYQQALGQGPQFIFQYYREEENGRGNFPPRFSGLQFPNYSSELNVNALELDDSALYLCASSLQGRNGQFFGPGTRLTVL.

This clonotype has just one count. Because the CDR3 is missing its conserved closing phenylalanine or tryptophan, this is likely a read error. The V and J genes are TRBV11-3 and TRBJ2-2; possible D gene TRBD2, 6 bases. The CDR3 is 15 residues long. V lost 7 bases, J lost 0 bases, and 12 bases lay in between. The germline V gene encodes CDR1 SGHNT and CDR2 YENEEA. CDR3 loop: CASNFGGTNTGELFS. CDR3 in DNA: TGTGCCAGCAACTTCGGCGGGACGAACACCGGGGAGCTGTTTTCT.

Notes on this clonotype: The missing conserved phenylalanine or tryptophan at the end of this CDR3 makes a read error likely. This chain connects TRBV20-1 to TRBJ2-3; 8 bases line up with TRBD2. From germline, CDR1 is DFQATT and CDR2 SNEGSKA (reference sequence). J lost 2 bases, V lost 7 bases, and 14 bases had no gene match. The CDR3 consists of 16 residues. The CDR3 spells CSDSVTGLGNTDTQYL. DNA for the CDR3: TGCAGTGATTCCGTCACGGGACTAGGAAACACAGATACGCAGTATCTT.

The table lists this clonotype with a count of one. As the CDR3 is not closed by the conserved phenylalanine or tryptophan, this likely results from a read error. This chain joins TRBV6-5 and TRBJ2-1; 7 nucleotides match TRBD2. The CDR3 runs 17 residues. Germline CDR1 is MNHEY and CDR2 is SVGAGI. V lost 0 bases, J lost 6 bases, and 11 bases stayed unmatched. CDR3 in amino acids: CASSYSIPRERINEQFI. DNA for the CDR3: TGTGCCAGCAGTTACTCGATTCCGCGGGAGAGAATCAATGAGCAGTTCATC.

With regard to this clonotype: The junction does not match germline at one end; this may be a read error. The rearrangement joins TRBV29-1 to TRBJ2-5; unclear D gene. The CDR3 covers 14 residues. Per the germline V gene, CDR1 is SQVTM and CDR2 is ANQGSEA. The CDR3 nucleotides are TGCAGCGTTGAAGACAGGCTGTACCAAGAGACCCGGTACTTC. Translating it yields CSVEDRLYQETRYF.

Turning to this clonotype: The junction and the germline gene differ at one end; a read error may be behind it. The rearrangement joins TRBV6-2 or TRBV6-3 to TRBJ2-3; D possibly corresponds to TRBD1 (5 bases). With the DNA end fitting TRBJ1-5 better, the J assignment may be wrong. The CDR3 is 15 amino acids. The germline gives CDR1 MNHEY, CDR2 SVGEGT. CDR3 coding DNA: TGTGACAGCAGTTACACGGGACCCATGACAAATACGCAGCATTTT. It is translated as CDSSYTGPMTNTQHF.

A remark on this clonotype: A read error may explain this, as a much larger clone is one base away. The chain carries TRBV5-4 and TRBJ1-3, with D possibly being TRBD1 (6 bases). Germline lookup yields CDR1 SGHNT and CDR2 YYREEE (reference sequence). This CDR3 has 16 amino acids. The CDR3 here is CASNLDPSGAGNTIYF. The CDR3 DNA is TGTGCCAGCAACTTGGACCCTTCAGGGGCTGGAAACACCATATATTTT.

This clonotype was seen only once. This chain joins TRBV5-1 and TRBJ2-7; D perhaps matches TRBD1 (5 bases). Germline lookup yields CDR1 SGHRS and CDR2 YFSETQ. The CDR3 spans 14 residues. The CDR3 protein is CTISLKGPSYEQYF. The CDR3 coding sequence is TGCACCATCAGCTTGAAGGGGCCGTCCTACGAGCAGTACTTC.

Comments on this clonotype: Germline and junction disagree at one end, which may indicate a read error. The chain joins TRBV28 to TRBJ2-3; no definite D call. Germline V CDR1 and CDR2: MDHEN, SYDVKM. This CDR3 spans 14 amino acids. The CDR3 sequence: CASSFLVGTDAQYF. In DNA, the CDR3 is TGTGCCAGCAGTTTCCTAGTGGGCACAGATGCGCAGTATTTT.

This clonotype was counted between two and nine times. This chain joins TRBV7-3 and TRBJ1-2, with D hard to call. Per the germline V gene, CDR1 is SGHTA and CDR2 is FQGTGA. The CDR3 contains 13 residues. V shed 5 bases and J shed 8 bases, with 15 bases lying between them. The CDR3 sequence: CASSADGVAGYTF. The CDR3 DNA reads TGTGCCAGCAGCGCGGACGGAGTCGCGGGCTACACCTTC.